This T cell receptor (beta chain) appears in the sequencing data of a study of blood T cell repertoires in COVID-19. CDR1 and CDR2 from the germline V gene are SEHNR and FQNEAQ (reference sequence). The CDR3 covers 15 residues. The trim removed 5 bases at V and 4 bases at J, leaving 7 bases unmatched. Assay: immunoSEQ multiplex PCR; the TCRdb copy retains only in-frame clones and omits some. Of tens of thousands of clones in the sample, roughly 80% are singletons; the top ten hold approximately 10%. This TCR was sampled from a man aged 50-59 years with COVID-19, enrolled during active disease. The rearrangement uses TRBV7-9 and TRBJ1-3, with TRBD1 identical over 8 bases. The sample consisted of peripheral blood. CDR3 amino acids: CASSVQGDEGNTIYF. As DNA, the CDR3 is TGTGCCAGCAGCGTACAGGGGGATGAAGGAAACACCATATATTTT.